This T cell receptor beta chain appears in the sequencing data of a study of blood T cell repertoires in COVID-19. Study at large: Both acute and convalescent COVID-19 samples were obtained from the United States, Italy and Spain. T cells, B-cell-depleted T cells, or PBMCs supplied cDNA or gDNA.

V lost 10 bases to trimming and J lost 2 bases; unmatched junction nucleotides: 9. Germline-derived CDR1 and CDR2 are SGHTA and FQGNSA. The CDR3 has 14 amino acids. Authors' data handling: Amplification of reference gene primers was used by the study to estimate nucleated cell counts. Using immunoSEQ multiplex PCR, the repertoire was profiled, and TCRdb retains in-frame clones only, with some absent. D and trimming were read from the DNA, whereas the V and J calls and clone size are those reported in that table. The sample holds 200,000 or so clones, around 84% seen once. The rearrangement joins TRBV7-2 to TRBJ2-3; TRBD1 agrees at 7 bases. Sequenced input: peripheral blood. This clonotype originated in a man aged 40-55 years who had recovered from COVID-19. CDR3 DNA sequence: TGTGCCACCGGGACAGCAGTAGCCACAGATACGCAGTATTTT. This encodes CATGTAVATDTQYF.